This T cell receptor (beta chain) appears in the sequencing data of a study of PD-L1 blockade in urothelial cancer. As for the study in general: From 0 to 3 prior chemotherapy regimens had been given to the patients. The researchers analyzed blood 3 weeks (second dose) and 6 weeks after treatment start.

This CDR3 is built from 17 residues. CDR1 SGHNT and CDR2 YYREEE come from the germline V gene (reference sequence). Germline trimming cut 4 bases from V and 10 bases from J; bases unmatched to any gene: 19. Assay: immunoSEQ multiplex PCR; the TCRdb copy retains only in-frame clones and omits some. The sample contains 35,000 to 45,000 clones, about 88% of which appear only once. Regarding time point: peripheral blood 6 weeks after treatment start. This sequence joins TRBV5-4 and TRBJ2-3, with 9 bases identical to TRBD2. This specimen consisted of PBMCs, obtained around atezolizumab (anti-PD-L1) treatment. The source is a man in his 70s with urothelial cancer. CDR3: CASSPPPLAGSYHAQYF. The CDR3 nucleotides are TGTGCCAGCAGCCCTCCCCCGCTAGCGGGGTCCTACCACGCGCAGTATTTT.